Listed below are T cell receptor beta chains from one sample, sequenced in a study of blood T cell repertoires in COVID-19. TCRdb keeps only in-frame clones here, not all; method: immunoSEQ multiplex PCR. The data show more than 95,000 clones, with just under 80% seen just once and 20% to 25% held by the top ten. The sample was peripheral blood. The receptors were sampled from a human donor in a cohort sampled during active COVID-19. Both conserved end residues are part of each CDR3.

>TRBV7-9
CASTALGGGQYF
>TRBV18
CASSPGAGQKETQYF
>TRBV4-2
CASSQGGRGNTGELFF
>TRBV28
CASSGTTFSDQPQHF
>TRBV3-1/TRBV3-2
CASSQVAGSRSYNEQFF
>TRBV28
CASSIDRANYGYTF
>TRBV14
CASSQVIGQGDNEQFF
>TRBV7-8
CASSLKGARTEAFF
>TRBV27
CASSFGGEQFF
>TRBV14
CASSQVGGANSPLHF
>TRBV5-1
CASSLGTVDRQETQYF
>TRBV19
CASSTDRMPNEKLFF
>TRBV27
CASRGLAGGTYEQYF
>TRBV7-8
CASSLLGSGSVGELFF
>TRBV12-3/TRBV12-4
CASSPIPTDTQYF
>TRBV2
CASRTDRLSGNTIYF
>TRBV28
CASSLGLTSEAFF
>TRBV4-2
CASSKEMTSGDPYEQYF
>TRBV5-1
CASSLGQGFNTEAFF
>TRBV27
CASSLGRGEAFF
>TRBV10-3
CAITRSGGWNTEAFF
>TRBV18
CASSPDSLASGANVLTF
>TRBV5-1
CASSLGPLDRGRYNEQFF
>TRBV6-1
CASSEVVVAGVQETQYF
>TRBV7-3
CASSSRTGSNSPLHF
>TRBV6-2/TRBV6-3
CASSYLLIPDTQYF
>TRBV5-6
CASSRGGEYGYTF
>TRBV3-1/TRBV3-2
CASGSGTVTGELFF
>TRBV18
CASSRGQGATEAFF
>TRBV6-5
CASRSQETQYF
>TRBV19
CASRSSWNTEAFF
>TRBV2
CARRGIPPQETQYF
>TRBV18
CASSPSQSLSYEQYF
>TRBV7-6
CASSPGRTFRDEQFF
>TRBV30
CAWSVYLGLGGETQYF
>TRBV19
CASSSGGPQHF
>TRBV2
CASSPGQGRYGYTF
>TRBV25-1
CASSHRTGGNTIYF
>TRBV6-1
CASSEGAGNYEQFF
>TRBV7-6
CASSSFSGTGKSPLHF
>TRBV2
CASSFTGTGGLREQFF
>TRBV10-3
CATTGSSYEQYF
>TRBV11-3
CASSARDSNPNEQFF
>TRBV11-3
CASSSGLAGGRETQYF
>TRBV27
CASSLSGLSGNTIYF
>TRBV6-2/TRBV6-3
CASSYAPRLGELFF
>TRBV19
CASSPGTGGYEKLFF
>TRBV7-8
CASSSRPITGASSTDTQYF
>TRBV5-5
CASSLGGGGTDTQYF
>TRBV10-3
CATRQGATGNEQFF
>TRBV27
CASSPGRTGYEQYF
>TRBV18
CASSDQGSYGYTF
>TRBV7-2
CASSDSPDTQYF
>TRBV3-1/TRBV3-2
CASSPLGQGRGDTQYF
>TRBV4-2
CASSQDTQGAKGYTF
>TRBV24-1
CATSDPKQGNTEAFF
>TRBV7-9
CASSLTGEEYGYTF
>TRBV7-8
CASSLGLSDSPLHF
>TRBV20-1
CSAQGNTEAFF
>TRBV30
CAGTGTSGRAGVFNEQFF